This entry concerns a single T cell receptor (beta chain). This specimen belongs to a study of blood T cell repertoires in COVID-19. Across the whole study: Nucleic acid was either cDNA or gDNA, and it came from T cells, B-cell-depleted T cells, or PBMCs.

The method was immunoSEQ multiplex PCR; TCRdb's version includes in-frame clones alone and lacks a portion of them. The sample lists roughly 200,000 clones; about nine tenths were seen once. Participant age was roughly 18 to 95 years, and participants resided in approximately 25 US areas. Researchers sorted participants into cohorts using their self-reported clinical history. Cohort 3 recovery required two negative PCRs, clearance, or symptom resolution. With 3 bases removed from V and 1 base from J, the gap between germline ends came to 12 bases. The CDR3 contains 15 residues. Germline CDR1 is LNHNV and CDR2 is YYDKDF (reference sequence).

The chain carries TRBV15 and TRBJ1-2, with D possibly TRBD1 on 5 matching bases. The sample was PBMCs or T cells enriched from blood (not recorded which). The clonotype was recovered from a woman aged 30 to 39 who had recovered from COVID-19. In DNA form, the CDR3 reads TGTGCCACCAGCAGTCGGGACTTTATTAACTATGGCTACACCTTC. Residues: CATSSRDFINYGYTF.